The 27 T cell receptor beta chains listed next were all sequenced from one sample in a study of T cell responses to AZD1222 COVID-19 vaccine. TCRdb keeps only in-frame clones here, not all; method: immunoSEQ multiplex PCR. Of about 86,000 clones in the sample, 60% to 80% were seen once. The specimen comprised peripheral blood, sampled on day 0 of AZD1222 vaccination. These TCRs come from an adult in good health.

V gene TRBV7-8 combines with J gene TRBJ1-6; weak D call: TRBD1 (5 bases). Trimming removed 2 bases at V and 6 bases at J, with 11 bases between. This CDR3 region has 15 residues. Looked up from germline, CDR1 is SGHVS and CDR2 is FQNEAQ. The CDR3 sequence: CASSLREGSNSPLHF. DNA for the CDR3: TGTGCCAGCAGCTTACGGGAGGGGTCTAATTCACCCCTCCACTTT.

The sample holds a few counts of this clone. This chain uses TRBV7-9 with TRBJ2-2, with D possibly matching TRBD2 (6 bases). The CDR3 sequence is 15 residues long. The germline CDR1 and CDR2 sequences are SEHNR and FQNEAQ (reference sequence). V was pared by 1 base and J by 7 bases, with 13 bases between. This CDR3 reads CASSLVSGAVGELFF. The CDR3 bases are TGTGCCAGCAGCTTAGTGTCGGGAGCGGTCGGGGAGCTGTTTTTT.

The chain joins TRBV2 to TRBJ1-6; TRBD1 matches at 8 bases. Trimming cost V 6 bases and J 8 bases; bases outside gene matches: 9. Germline lookup yields CDR1 SNHLY and CDR2 FYNNEI. This CDR3 contains 15 residues. The CDR3 DNA follows: TGTGCCAGCAGCGGACAGGGACGTCGGGATTCACCCCTCCACTTT. Translated: CASSGQGRRDSPLHF.

The chain couples TRBV20-1 to TRBJ2-1, with no clear D. The V end lost 6 bases, the J end lost 5 bases, and 8 bases lay between the germline ends. The CDR3 has 11 residues. Germline V gene data show CDR1 as DFQATT and CDR2 as SNEGSKA (reference sequence). The CDR3 protein is CSARQDNEQFF. The DNA of the CDR3 is TGCAGTGCAAGACAAGACAATGAGCAGTTCTTC.

The chain uses TRBV18 and TRBJ1-3; D call uncertain. The CDR3 runs to 18 residues. The germline V gene has CDR1 KGHSH and CDR2 LQKENI. V lost 3 bases to trimming and J lost 5 bases, with 23 bases between them. In DNA, the CDR3 is TGTGCCAGCTCACCGTGGGCTCTTCGTGGTGGGTCCCGAAACACCATATATTTT. Translated: CASSPWALRGGSRNTIYF.

The chain couples TRBV15 to TRBJ1-4; D gene ambiguous. Trimming took 7 bases from V and 0 from J, leaving 15 bases between them. The V gene's germline CDR1 is LNHNV and CDR2 YYDKDF (reference sequence). This CDR3 contains 16 residues. The CDR3: CATKSVSYSTNEKLFF. DNA for the CDR3: TGTGCCACCAAGTCCGTCAGTTACTCAACTAATGAAAAACTGTTTTTT.

V gene TRBV30 combines with J gene TRBJ2-3; D is possibly TRBD1 or TRBD2 (5 bases each). CDR3 length: 14 residues. Germline V gene sequence: CDR1 GTSNPN, CDR2 SVGIG (reference sequence). V gave up 3 bases and J gave up 2 bases, with 12 bases separating them. In DNA form, the CDR3 reads TGTGCCTGGAGCCCAGGGAGCCACACAGATACGCAGTATTTT. Its protein product is CAWSPGSHTDTQYF.

The chain links TRBV24-1 to TRBJ2-1; D call uncertain. The germline V gene encodes CDR1 KGHDR and CDR2 SFDVKD. This CDR3 is 11 amino acids long. With 9 bases removed from V and 5 bases from J, the gap between germline ends came to 7 bases. The CDR3 nucleotides read TGTGCCACCCGCCGCAACAATGAGCAGTTCTTC. The encoded protein is CATRRNNEQFF.

J is TRBJ2-1 and V is TRBV5-1; 12 bases are shared with TRBD1. This CDR3 is 14 amino acids long. CDR1 SGHRS and CDR2 YFSETQ come from the germline V gene. V gave up 6 bases and J gave up 7 bases; unmatched junction bases: 5. In DNA form, the CDR3 reads TGCGCCAGCAAGGGACAGGGGGCGTCAAATGAGCAGTTCTTC. Translation gives CASKGQGASNEQFF. The variable domain in full, completed from reference TRBV5-1 and TRBJ2-1, reads KAGVTQTPRYLIKTRGQQVTLSCSPISGHRSVSWYQQTPGQGLQFLFEYFSETQRNKGNFPGRFSGRQFSNSRSEMNVSTLELGDSALYLCASKGQGASNEQFFGPGTRLTVL.

The chain combines TRBV29-1 with TRBJ2-1; 9 bases align to TRBD2. The CDR3 consists of 12 residues. V lost 5 bases, J lost 4 bases, and 0 bases stayed unmatched. Germline-derived CDR1 and CDR2 are SQVTM and ANQGSEA. The CDR3 reads CSVLAGYNEQFF. CDR3 coding DNA: TGCAGCGTTCTAGCGGGATACAATGAGCAGTTCTTC.

The chain combines TRBV24-1 with TRBJ2-1; D is unresolved. Trimming cost V 5 bases and J 6 bases, with 7 bases left between them. The germline CDR1 and CDR2 sequences are KGHDR and SFDVKD. The CDR3 extends over 12 amino acids. The CDR3 loop is CATSGLSNEQFF. Here the CDR3 DNA reads TGTGCCACCAGTGGACTCTCCAATGAGCAGTTCTTC.

In this sample, this clone turned up a few times. The V and J genes are TRBV7-2 and TRBJ2-1, with 9 bases that match TRBD2. The trim removed 6 bases at V and 5 bases at J, leaving 20 bases unmatched. This CDR3 region has 19 residues. Germline lookup yields CDR1 SGHTA and CDR2 FQGNSA. The CDR3 DNA is TGTGCCAGCAGTGGTCTAAGCGGGAGGACGTCCGTAGAGCACAATGAGCAGTTCTTC. Residues: CASSGLSGRTSVEHNEQFF.

This chain links TRBV28 with TRBJ1-2; D is undetermined. Germline loops: CDR1 MDHEN, CDR2 SYDVKM. V dropped 5 bases and J dropped 6 bases, with 10 bases sitting between them. The CDR3 runs 12 residues. This CDR3 reads CASSGGLDGYTF. CDR3 in DNA: TGTGCCAGCAGTGGCGGGTTGGATGGCTACACCTTC.

J is TRBJ2-1 and V is TRBV20-1, with a tentative D call TRBD2 (6 bases). CDR1 and CDR2 (germline): DFQATT, SNEGSKA (reference sequence). This CDR3 region has 14 residues. Trimming left V 3 bases short and J 9 bases short, with 18 bases between. The CDR3 nucleotides are TGCAGTGCTAGTAACCTAGCCCGGCGGGGTGAGCAGTTCTTC. It translates to CSASNLARRGEQFF.

The rearrangement joins TRBV28 to TRBJ1-3; maybe TRBD1 (5 bases). The CDR3 is 15 residues long. The ends were cut back, 5 bases at V and 6 bases at J, with 17 bases in the middle. The germline CDR1 and CDR2 sequences are MDHEN and SYDVKM. The CDR3 nucleotides are TGTGCCAGCAGTCTCTCAGGGTGGACTTCAAACACCATATATTTT. Amino acids: CASSLSGWTSNTIYF.

This clone was seen only a few times. This chain links TRBV28 with TRBJ1-1; 7 positions agree with TRBD1. Germline V gene data show CDR1 as MDHEN and CDR2 as SYDVKM. Losses at the gene ends were 6 bases for V and 2 bases for J; bases not matched to a gene: 12. This CDR3 contains 16 residues. The CDR3 reads CASRPWTGRENTEAFF. The CDR3 DNA is TGTGCCAGCAGGCCTTGGACAGGTCGGGAAAACACTGAAGCTTTCTTT.

This chain uses TRBV19 with TRBJ1-5; TRBD1 might be the D (6 bases). CDR3 length: 15 residues. CDR1 is LNHDA and CDR2 is SQIVND in the germline V gene (reference sequence). Trimming took off 7 bases at V and 2 bases at J, with 15 bases between the two ends. CDR3 in amino acids: CASTPQGIGNQPQHF. The CDR3 DNA reads TGTGCCAGTACTCCACAGGGAATAGGCAATCAGCCCCAGCATTTT.

V is TRBV5-1 and J is TRBJ1-3; TRBD1 is a possible D gene (5 bases). Germline assignment: CDR1 SGHRS and CDR2 YFSETQ. The CDR3 contains 16 residues. V was trimmed by 2 bases and J by 4 bases, leaving 16 bases between them. The CDR3 loop is CASSLRGPGSGNTIYF. The CDR3 bases are TGCGCCAGCAGCTTAAGGGGACCCGGCTCAGGAAACACCATATATTTT. Looking up the rest from reference TRBV5-1 and TRBJ1-3 gives the full variable domain: KAGVTQTPRYLIKTRGQQVTLSCSPISGHRSVSWYQQTPGQGLQFLFEYFSETQRNKGNFPGRFSGRQFSNSRSEMNVSTLELGDSALYLCASSLRGPGSGNTIYFGEGSWLTVV.

The V gene is TRBV19, the J gene TRBJ1-5; possible D gene TRBD1, 6 bases. Trimming took off 3 bases at V and 4 bases at J, with 10 bases between the two ends. CDR1 is LNHDA, CDR2 SQIVND, per germline (reference sequence). This CDR3 contains 14 residues. CDR3 loop: CASSIRQANQPQHF. The DNA of the CDR3 is TGTGCCAGTAGTATCCGACAGGCGAATCAGCCCCAGCATTTT.

This clone was observed a handful of times. The gene calls are TRBV7-9 and TRBJ2-7, with D unresolved. The CDR3 sequence is 13 residues long. From germline, CDR1 is SEHNR and CDR2 FQNEAQ (reference sequence). The V end lost 3 bases, the J end lost 0 bases, and 6 bases lay between the germline ends. The CDR3 loop is CASSFFTSYEQYF. The CDR3 nucleotides read TGTGCCAGCAGCTTTTTTACCTCCTACGAGCAGTACTTC.

This clone was seen a handful of times. V usage is TRBV6-1 and J usage is TRBJ1-5; no definite D call. The ends were cut back, 4 bases at V and 1 base at J, with 14 bases in the middle. CDR3 length equals 16 residues. The germline gives CDR1 MNHNS, CDR2 SASEGT. CDR3 nucleotides: TGTGCCAGCAGTGTTGAGCCATATAAGAGCAATCAGCCCCAGCATTTT. This gives the protein CASSVEPYKSNQPQHF.

The CDR3 loop is CASSQRGTSGYEQYF. For the CDR3, the DNA is TGCGCCAGCAGCCAGCGTGGGACTAGCGGGTACGAGCAGTACTTC. The J gene is TRBJ2-7, the V gene TRBV4-1, with 12 bases aligning to TRBD2. J was trimmed by 4 bases and V by 3 bases; bases with no gene match: 4. Germline CDR1 and CDR2: MGHRA and YSYEKL. The CDR3 runs to 15 residues.

This clone was observed a single time. The J gene is TRBJ2-3, the V gene TRBV24-1; the D gene is possibly TRBD1 (5 bases). Germline assignment: CDR1 KGHDR and CDR2 SFDVKD. The CDR3 sequence is 15 residues long. Trimming left V 0 bases short and J 1 base short, with 7 bases between. As DNA, the CDR3 is TGTGCCACCAGTGATTTGGGGGCGGGCACAGATACGCAGTATTTT. It codes for CATSDLGAGTDTQYF.

V gene TRBV7-2 combines with J gene TRBJ1-2; D is unclear. Trimming removed 1 base from V and 4 bases from J, with 10 bases in between. CDR3 size: 14 residues. CDR1 and CDR2 from the germline V gene are SGHTA and FQGNSA. DNA of the CDR3: TGTGCCAGCAGCTTAGTCGTGGGGAGCTATGGCTACACCTTC. Translation gives CASSLVVGSYGYTF.

The chain employs TRBV2 and TRBJ2-3; TRBD2 matches at 8 bases. The V gene's germline CDR1 is SNHLY and CDR2 FYNNEI. Germline trimming cut 4 bases from V and 5 bases from J; bases unmatched to any gene: 5. The CDR3 runs to 14 residues. The CDR3 nucleotides are TGTGCCAGCAGTGCGGAACTAGCGGTAGATACGCAGTATTTT. Residues: CASSAELAVDTQYF.

This chain connects TRBV7-9 to TRBJ2-2; D ambiguous. V was cut by 1 base and J by 10 bases, with 10 bases left in between. This CDR3 is built from 13 residues. Germline V gene lookup returns CDR1 SEHNR and CDR2 FQNEAQ (reference sequence). CDR3 loop: CASSLDAVTELFF. CDR3 sequence (DNA): TGTGCCAGCAGCTTAGATGCGGTGACGGAGCTGTTTTTT.

The chain combines TRBV4-1 with TRBJ2-7, with 14 bases lining up with TRBD2. Germline lookup yields CDR1 MGHRA and CDR2 YSYEKL. Trimming took 4 bases from V and 0 from J; bases not matched to a gene: 5. The CDR3 is made up of 17 amino acids. CDR3: CASSLGLAGVSSYEQYF. The CDR3 bases are TGCGCCAGCAGCCTGGGACTAGCGGGAGTATCCTCCTACGAGCAGTACTTC.